This TCR beta chain derives from a study of response to subunit inactivated influenza vaccine. Study-level results: Every seasonal influenza vaccination brings in few new T cells, the authors suggested.

Concerning this clonotype itself: Its antigen remains unknown.

Germline V gene sequence: CDR1 SGHAT, CDR2 FQNNGV. The CDR3 spans 15 residues. The V end lost 0 bases, the J end lost 1 base, and 9 bases lay between the germline ends. Each CDR3 protein is one row after TCRdb ran MiXCR on the RT-PCR reads. The sample consists of around 480,000 distinct CDR3 sequences, approximately 16% of them appearing once. The chain recombines TRBV11-2 with TRBJ2-5, with D unclear. The TCR was taken from a man in his fifties or sixties who received an inactivated influenza vaccine. The starting material was CD4+ T cells sorted from PBMCs, obtained less than 25 months after vaccination. The CDR3 DNA is TGTGCCAGCAGCTTAGATTTGGCCACCCAAGAGACCCAGTACTTC. Translated, it gives CASSLDLATQETQYF.